These 32 T cell receptor beta chains came from one sample sequenced in a study of blood T cell repertoires in COVID-19. Sequenced by immunoSEQ multiplex PCR; TCRdb stores in-frame clones only, minus some. The repertoire includes approximately 250,000 clones, 75% to 90% of them detected once, and over 2% sits in the top ten. The sequenced material came from peripheral blood. The receptors derive from a man aged 25 to 40 who had recovered from COVID-19.

The chain has TRBV2 and TRBJ2-3, with D maybe TRBD2 (7 bases). CDR3 length: 12 residues. Germline CDR1 is SNHLY and CDR2 is FYNNEI. V was clipped by 4 bases and J by 14 bases, with 16 bases between them. In DNA, the CDR3 is TGTGCCAGCAGTGGGGGGGGGCAGAAGTGGTATTTT. Its translation: CASSGGGQKWYF.

V usage is TRBV7-2 and J usage is TRBJ2-7, with D perhaps matching TRBD1 (5 bases). Trimming removed 0 bases from V and 4 bases from J, with 10 bases in between. Germline CDR1 and CDR2: SGHTA and FQGNSA. The CDR3 extends over 14 amino acids. CDR3 sequence reads: CASSLADNPYEQYF. The CDR3 DNA follows: TGTGCCAGCAGCTTAGCGGACAATCCTTACGAGCAGTACTTC.

The CDR3 DNA reads TGTGCCAGTAGTCCAGGGACTAGCGAGAGCTACGAGCAGTACTTC. As protein: CASSPGTSESYEQYF. The chain is built from TRBV19 and TRBJ2-7, with 10 bases lining up with TRBD2. The CDR3 sequence is 15 residues long. Germline loops: CDR1 LNHDA, CDR2 SQIVND (reference sequence). Trimming cost V 5 bases and J 3 bases; bases outside gene matches: 7. Full variable domain (remainder filled in from reference TRBV19 and TRBJ2-7): DGGITQSPKYLFRKEGQNVTLSCEQNLNHDAMYWYRQDPGQGLRLIYYSQIVNDFQKGDIAEGYSVSREKKESFPLTVTSAQKNPTAFYLCASSPGTSESYEQYFGPGTRLTVT.

The chain joins TRBV7-8 to TRBJ1-4; no firm D call. Germline V gives CDR1 SGHVS, CDR2 FQNEAQ. The CDR3 spans 15 residues. Deletions cut 5 bases from V and 8 bases from J, with 18 bases between. Written as DNA, the CDR3 is TGTGCCAGCAGCCTGACCGGGTCCGACGGGGAAAAACTGTTTTTT. It specifies CASSLTGSDGEKLFF.

The rearrangement joins TRBV4-1 to TRBJ1-3, with a tentative D call TRBD1 (5 bases). The CDR3 has 17 residues. Germline CDR1 and CDR2: MGHRA and YSYEKL. V dropped 4 bases and J dropped 0 bases, with 16 bases sitting between them. The DNA of the CDR3 is TGCGCCAGCAGCCGGGGAGGGGTAGTAACCTCTGGAAACACCATATATTTT. It encodes CASSRGGVVTSGNTIYF.

The V and J genes are TRBV5-1 and TRBJ2-7, with TRBD1 identical over 8 bases. The CDR3 is made up of 15 amino acids. Germline V CDR1 and CDR2: SGHRS, YFSETQ. The V segment lost 4 bases and the J segment 0 bases; nucleotides outside the gene matches: 6. The CDR3 nucleotides read TGCGCCAGCAGCAGAAGACAGGGGCTCTCCTACGAGCAGTACTTC. It codes for CASSRRQGLSYEQYF.

The rearrangement links TRBV29-1 to TRBJ2-7; 7 bases are a match to TRBD1. CDR1 is SQVTM, CDR2 ANQGSEA, per germline. The CDR3 spans 15 residues. Trimming at V came to 0 bases and at J to 6 bases, leaving 11 bases not matched to a gene. The CDR3: CSVEDPRQGRGEQYF. CDR3 sequence (DNA): TGCAGCGTTGAAGATCCGAGACAGGGAAGGGGCGAGCAGTACTTC.

This clone was seen ten or more times. This chain connects TRBV4-1 to TRBJ2-1; 8 bases map to TRBD1. Germline V gives CDR1 MGHRA, CDR2 YSYEKL. The CDR3 runs 16 residues. J was trimmed by 6 bases and V by 4 bases; bases with no gene match: 11. For the CDR3, the DNA is TGCGCCAGCAGCCGATCAGGGGGCCAGAGGGGCAATGAGCAGTTCTTC. This translates into CASSRSGGQRGNEQFF.

This clone has more than one count but fewer than ten. The chain uses TRBV9 and TRBJ2-1; 7 positions agree with TRBD2. Trimming took 2 bases from V and 0 from J; bases not matched to a gene: 2. Germline values: CDR1 SGDLS, CDR2 YYNGEE. CDR3 length: 15 residues. The CDR3 loop is CASSVTSDSYNEQFF. The CDR3 coding sequence is TGTGCCAGCAGCGTTACTAGCGACTCCTACAATGAGCAGTTCTTC.

The chain employs TRBV13 and TRBJ2-2; 10 bases fit TRBD2. Germline CDR1 PRHDT, CDR2 FYEKMQ (reference sequence). Unmatched junction bases numbered 12, after V lost 5 bases and J lost 0 bases. CDR3 length: 19 residues. CDR3 nucleotide sequence: TGTGCCAGCAGCCCCGAATTACTGAGCGGGGGGGCGAACACCGGGGAGCTGTTTTTT. Translated: CASSPELLSGGANTGELFF. Variable domain in full (rest from reference TRBV13 and TRBJ2-2): AAGVIQSPRHLIKEKRETATLKCYPIPRHDTVYWYQQGPGQDPQFLISFYEKMQSDKGSIPDRFSAQQFSDYHSELNMSSLELGDSALYFCASSPELLSGGANTGELFFGEGSRLTVL.

The chain recombines TRBV6-5 with TRBJ1-1, with D tentatively TRBD1 (6 bases). Germline V CDR1 and CDR2: MNHEY, SVGAGI. The CDR3 contains 15 residues. Trimming removed 4 bases from V and 4 bases from J, with 16 bases in between. The CDR3 nucleotides read TGTGCCAGCAGTTCCCCCCGGACAGCCAGCACTGAAGCTTTCTTT. This codes for CASSSPRTASTEAFF.

The chain employs TRBV5-1 and TRBJ1-1; D gene unclear. This CDR3 has 14 residues. The V and J ends lost 0 bases and 0 bases respectively, with 6 bases between them. The germline CDR1 and CDR2 sequences are SGHRS and YFSETQ. This CDR3 reads CASSLELMNTEAFF. Here the CDR3 DNA reads TGCGCCAGCAGCTTGGAACTCATGAACACTGAAGCTTTCTTT.

The chain links TRBV6-5 to TRBJ1-1, with D hard to call. Germline CDR1 is MNHEY and CDR2 is SVGAGI. This CDR3 spans 12 amino acids. V was trimmed by 6 bases and J by 7 bases, leaving 12 bases between them. CDR3 DNA: TGTGCCAGCAGCCGGGTTTTCGATGAAGCTTTCTTT. The encoded protein is CASSRVFDEAFF.

The chain joins TRBV7-2 to TRBJ1-1; D is uncertain. Deletions cut 2 bases from V and 2 bases from J, with 3 bases between. The V gene's germline CDR1 is SGHTA and CDR2 FQGNSA. This CDR3 spans 12 amino acids. In DNA form, the CDR3 reads TGTGCCAGCAGCTTAACTAACACTGAAGCTTTCTTT. Protein sequence: CASSLTNTEAFF.

The CDR3 loop reads CSASRSPFSTDTQYF. The CDR3 bases are TGCAGTGCTAGTCGGTCTCCCTTCAGCACAGATACGCAGTATTTT. J is TRBJ2-3 and V is TRBV20-1; unclear D gene. Trimming shortened V by 3 bases and J by 0 bases, and 13 bases separated the two germline ends. The germline V gene encodes CDR1 DFQATT and CDR2 SNEGSKA (reference sequence). The CDR3 contains 15 residues.

V usage is TRBV21-1 and J usage is TRBJ2-2; the D call TRBD2 from the table was never checked on the DNA. TRBV21-1 is described as a pseudogene. The CDR3 length is 16 residues. The CDR3 coding sequence is TGTGCCAGCAGCAATGTAGACGGAGGGGACACCGGGGAGCTGTTTTTT. As protein: CASSNVDGGDTGELFF.

This clone has a handful of counts. This rearrangement joins TRBV5-1 to TRBJ2-2; D remains ambiguous. The V and J ends lost 7 bases and 6 bases respectively, with 10 bases between them. The length of the CDR3 is 12 residues. Per the germline V gene, CDR1 is SGHRS and CDR2 is YFSETQ. For the CDR3, the DNA is TGCGCCAGCTACCTCGGTCCCGGGGAGCTGTTTTTT. Translated, it gives CASYLGPGELFF.

This chain links TRBV30 with TRBJ2-7, with D unresolved. With 0 bases removed from V and 3 bases from J, the gap between germline ends came to 6 bases. Germline values: CDR1 GTSNPN, CDR2 SVGIG (reference sequence). The CDR3 extends over 12 amino acids. CDR3 in DNA: TGTGCCTGGAGTGTATCCCGCTACGAGCAGTACTTC. Protein: CAWSVSRYEQYF.

This clone was observed a single time. The chain links TRBV2 to TRBJ2-4; 7 positions agree with TRBD1. The CDR3 covers 19 residues. Germline-derived CDR1 and CDR2 are SNHLY and FYNNEI. V shed 8 bases, J shed 0 bases, and the junction held 19 bases outside the gene matches. DNA of the CDR3: TGTGCCAGCGCGAAGGGGGACAGTCGAGCGAACCTAGCCAAAAACATTCAGTACTTC. As protein: CASAKGDSRANLAKNIQYF.

V gene TRBV7-2 combines with J gene TRBJ2-7, with a tentative D call TRBD2 (5 bases). This CDR3 spans 14 amino acids. Germline CDR1 SGHTA, CDR2 FQGNSA. V was pared by 3 bases and J by 3 bases, with 12 bases between. The CDR3 protein is CASSLATRDYEQYF. The DNA for the CDR3 is TGTGCCAGCAGCTTGGCCACCCGGGACTACGAGCAGTACTTC.

CDR3 in amino acids: CASSKGGGQGRPQHF. As DNA, the CDR3 is TGTGCCAGCAGCAAAGGGGGGGGACAAGGGAGGCCCCAGCATTTT. The chain uses TRBV21-1 and TRBJ1-5. TRBV21-1 is tagged as a pseudogene. This CDR3 comprises 15 residues.

This clone was detected once. This chain joins TRBV6-5 and TRBJ2-1, with a weak D call TRBD1 (5 bases). The V end was cut by 5 bases, the J end by 0 bases, with 11 bases between. Germline CDR1 is MNHEY and CDR2 is SVGAGI. This CDR3 contains 15 residues. Here the CDR3 DNA reads TGTGCCAGCAGTCCCACAGGTAGCTCCTACAATGAGCAGTTCTTC. It is translated as CASSPTGSSYNEQFF.

CDR3 in DNA: TGTGCCAGCAGCACCTCGACAGGGCCCCAGCATTTT. It codes for CASSTSTGPQHF. This chain links TRBV11-2 with TRBJ1-5, with a tentative D call TRBD1 (6 bases). CDR1 and CDR2 (germline): SGHAT, FQNNGV. The V end was cut by 5 bases, the J end by 9 bases, with 11 bases between. CDR3 size: 12 residues. Using reference TRBV11-2 and TRBJ1-5 for the parts outside the CDR3, the full variable domain is EAGVAQSPRYKIIEKRQSVAFWCNPISGHATLYWYQQILGQGPKLLIQFQNNGVVDDSQLPKDRFSAERLKGVDSTLKIQPAKLEDSAVYLCASSTSTGPQHFGDGTRLSIL.

V and J are TRBV2 and TRBJ1-2; D not resolved. The V gene lost 9 bases and the J gene lost 2 bases, with 7 bases spanning the gap. The CDR3 runs to 11 residues. CDR1 and CDR2 (germline): SNHLY, FYNNEI. DNA of the CDR3: TGTGCCAGTACGCAGAACTATGGCTACACCTTC. Translated: CASTQNYGYTF.

The chain has TRBV2 and TRBJ1-5; no definite D call. The CDR3 is 14 amino acids. V was pared by 1 base and J by 4 bases, with 8 bases between. Germline values: CDR1 SNHLY, CDR2 FYNNEI. CDR3 in DNA: TGTGCCAGCAGTGAAGAAGGAGGGAATCAGCCCCAGCATTTT. Protein sequence: CASSEEGGNQPQHF.

There are a few counts of this clone. The CDR3 DNA is TGCGCCAGCAGTGTAGGACAGGGCGGTGGCTACACCTTC. Protein product: CASSVGQGGGYTF. V gene TRBV10-2 combines with J gene TRBJ1-2, with 8 positions matching TRBD1. This CDR3 contains 13 residues. Germline CDR1 and CDR2: WSHSY and SAAADI. Unmatched junction bases numbered 5, after V lost 4 bases and J lost 7 bases.

The chain is built from TRBV5-1 and TRBJ2-7; tentatively, D is TRBD1 (6 bases). V lost 0 bases and J 3 bases, leaving 13 bases between the germline ends. This CDR3 is built from 15 residues. The germline gives CDR1 SGHRS, CDR2 YFSETQ. The CDR3 reads CASSLEAGVHYEQYF. CDR3 DNA sequence: TGCGCCAGCAGCTTGGAAGCAGGGGTCCACTACGAGCAGTACTTC.

The chain has TRBV7-6 and TRBJ1-1; 11 bases are a match to TRBD1. This CDR3 is built from 15 residues. Germline CDR1 reads SGHVS; CDR2 reads FNYEAQ. V was pared by 2 bases and J by 3 bases, with 2 bases of the junction left unmatched. The DNA of the CDR3 is TGTGCCAGCAGCTTAACGGACAGGGGGCACACTGAAGCTTTCTTT. Its translation is CASSLTDRGHTEAFF.

The chain employs TRBV21-1 and TRBJ2-7; the table gives TRBD1 as D, unverified against the DNA. TRBV21-1 is recorded as a pseudogene. The CDR3 runs to 17 residues. The CDR3 DNA sequence: TGTGCCAGCAGCAAAGATGATGCAGGGAAGGGGTCCTACGAGCAGTACTTC. Amino acids: CASSKDDAGKGSYEQYF.

The chain carries TRBV24-1 and TRBJ2-5; the match to TRBD2 covers 10 bases. From germline, CDR1 is KGHDR and CDR2 SFDVKD. The CDR3 runs 14 residues. V trimming: 4 bases; J trimming: 5 bases; junction bases outside the gene matches: 3. CDR3 sequence (DNA): TGTGCCACCAGTGACCCTAGCGGGGGTGAGACCCAGTACTTC. This encodes CATSDPSGGETQYF.

The chain is built from TRBV5-1 and TRBJ2-5, with TRBD2 matching over 9 bases. This CDR3 comprises 15 residues. In germline, CDR1 is SGHRS, CDR2 YFSETQ. The trim removed 6 bases at V and 0 bases at J, leaving 6 bases unmatched. The CDR3 sequence is CASTVSGGNQETQYF. The CDR3 DNA reads as TGCGCCAGCACCGTTAGCGGGGGCAACCAAGAGACCCAGTACTTC.

This chain joins TRBV11-2 and TRBJ1-2, with D perhaps TRBD1 (6 bases). Trimming stripped 6 bases from V and 3 bases from J, with 17 bases between. Germline CDR1 and CDR2: SGHAT and FQNNGV. The CDR3 extends over 15 amino acids. CDR3 sequence: CASSRGSGADYGYTF. The CDR3 coding sequence is TGTGCCAGCAGTAGGGGGTCAGGGGCGGACTATGGCTACACCTTC.